One sample yielded the 20 T cell receptor beta chains listed below, sequenced in a study of monozygotic twins with cystic fibrosis (dated by TCRdb to about 2021). Receptors were amplified or captured by the immunoSEQ multiplex PCR assay. TCRdb took this table from immuneACCESS and kept in-frame rearrangements with V and J called. Such tables lack part of the clones; where checked against another copy, unresolved V genes explain under half of the gap, and the rest is unexplained. Within this sample are 35,000 or so clones, with about 87% of them counted one time only. Under 2% of the sample is held by the ten biggest clonotypes. The sample was blood. These receptors originate from a girl aged 2-10 years with cystic fibrosis.

This rearrangement joins TRBV5-4 to TRBJ2-4, with D unclear. The ends were cut back, 4 bases at V and 1 base at J, with 18 bases in the middle. From germline, CDR1 is SGHNT and CDR2 YYREEE (reference sequence). The CDR3 is made up of 17 amino acids. The CDR3 nucleotides are TGTGCCAGCAGCGAACATCAGTTTCCTGGGGCCAAAAACATTCAGTACTTC. The encoded protein is CASSEHQFPGAKNIQYF. The full variable domain, rest sourced from reference TRBV5-4 and TRBJ2-4, is ETGVTQSPTHLIKTRGQQVTLRCSSQSGHNTVSWYQQALGQGPQFIFQYYREEENGRGNFPPRFSGLQFPNYSSELNVNALELDDSALYLCASSEHQFPGAKNIQYFGAGTRLSVL.

This clone was counted a single time. The chain uses TRBV6-5 and TRBJ1-1; 9 bases line up with TRBD1. Germline lookup yields CDR1 MNHEY and CDR2 SVGAGI. The CDR3 loop spans 13 amino acids. The V and J ends lost 3 bases and 12 bases, in that order; junction bases with no gene match: 8. CDR3: CASSYRPGQGPFF. The CDR3 DNA reads as TGTGCCAGCAGTTATAGGCCGGGACAGGGACCTTTCTTT.

The rearrangement joins TRBV7-9 to TRBJ2-5; D is possibly TRBD1 or TRBD2 (5 bases each). With 0 bases removed from V and 4 bases from J, the gap between germline ends came to 18 bases. The CDR3 length is 17 residues. Germline lookup yields CDR1 SEHNR and CDR2 FQNEAQ (reference sequence). The CDR3 coding sequence is TGTGCCAGCAGCTTAGCGTTCCGACGAGGGGCCCCAGAGACCCAGTACTTC. It is translated as CASSLAFRRGAPETQYF.

For the CDR3, the DNA is TGTGCCACCAGCAAAAAAACAGGGGGCTATGGCTACACCTTC. This sequence encodes CATSKKTGGYGYTF. This chain uses TRBV15 with TRBJ1-2, with 8 bases that match TRBD1. The CDR3 sequence is 14 residues long. The germline CDR1 and CDR2 sequences are LNHNV and YYDKDF (reference sequence). The junction had 5 bases not matched to a gene; V was cut back by 4 bases and J by 4 bases.

This clone was found once. The chain recombines TRBV7-2 with TRBJ2-5, with D possibly being TRBD2 (6 bases). CDR3 size: 15 residues. Trimming shortened V by 2 bases and J by 2 bases, and 12 bases separated the two germline ends. CDR1 and CDR2 from the germline V gene are SGHTA and FQGNSA. CDR3 loop: CASSLIGGLQETQYF. CDR3 bases: TGTGCCAGCAGCTTAATCGGGGGACTTCAAGAGACCCAGTACTTC.

V usage is TRBV5-1 and J usage is TRBJ2-3; 10 bases are shared with TRBD1. In germline, CDR1 is SGHRS, CDR2 YFSETQ. Trimming removed 0 bases from V and 5 bases from J; junction bases left unmatched: 3. This CDR3 is 15 amino acids long. The CDR3 loop is CASSLAGQGRDTQYF. CDR3 nucleotides: TGCGCCAGCAGCTTGGCGGGACAGGGGAGAGATACGCAGTATTTT.

CDR3 amino acids: CASQHFTDTQYF. The CDR3 DNA follows: TGTGCCAGCCAGCACTTTACCGATACGCAGTATTTT. The chain is built from TRBV6-1 and TRBJ2-3; D is unclear. The V gene's germline CDR1 is MNHNS and CDR2 SASEGT. CDR3 length: 12 residues. The V end lost 8 bases, the J end lost 6 bases, and 12 bases lay between the germline ends.

V gene TRBV5-1 combines with J gene TRBJ1-1; D gene uncertain. In germline, CDR1 is SGHRS, CDR2 YFSETQ. CDR3 length: 15 amino acids. V was pared by 0 bases and J by 3 bases, with 12 bases between. The CDR3 loop reads CASSLGRRLDTEAFF. The CDR3 DNA reads TGCGCCAGCAGCTTGGGGAGGCGCTTGGACACTGAAGCTTTCTTT.

This chain joins TRBV6-5 and TRBJ2-7; possible D gene TRBD2, 6 bases. The CDR3 is made up of 16 amino acids. V was shortened by 3 bases and J by 2 bases, with 17 bases between the two germline ends. Germline CDR1 and CDR2: MNHEY and SVGAGI. As DNA, the CDR3 is TGTGCCAGCAGTTATCTTACGACTAGTCTTCCCTACGAGCAGTACTTC. It encodes CASSYLTTSLPYEQYF.

The J gene is TRBJ2-1, the V gene TRBV2; D uncertain. This CDR3 region has 13 residues. CDR1 is SNHLY and CDR2 is FYNNEI in the germline V gene. The germline V and J ends were trimmed by 5 bases and 6 bases, with 11 bases remaining between them. The CDR3: CASSPLVSNEQFF. CDR3 nucleotide sequence: TGTGCCAGCAGTCCCTTGGTTAGCAATGAGCAGTTCTTC.

The rearrangement links TRBV7-2 to TRBJ2-3; 8 nucleotides align to TRBD2. V lost 3 bases to trimming and J lost 0 bases; unmatched junction nucleotides: 5. The germline gives CDR1 SGHTA, CDR2 FQGNSA. The CDR3 length is 16 residues. The CDR3 bases are TGTGCCAGCAGCTTGCCCGTAGCGGGGAGCACAGATACGCAGTATTTT. Encoded protein: CASSLPVAGSTDTQYF.

V gene TRBV5-4 combines with J gene TRBJ1-1; tentative D call: TRBD1 (6 bases). The V end lost 0 bases, the J end lost 9 bases, and 21 bases lay between the germline ends. This CDR3 is 16 amino acids long. CDR1 and CDR2 (germline): SGHNT, YYREEE (reference sequence). CDR3 region: CASSLAEGGRHTQAFF. CDR3 nucleotide sequence: TGTGCCAGCAGCTTGGCCGAGGGGGGAAGACATACCCAAGCTTTCTTT.

The sample holds one count of this clone. The chain employs TRBV11-2 and TRBJ2-7; 7 bases are shared with TRBD1. This CDR3 has 11 residues. Germline V gene data show CDR1 as SGHAT and CDR2 as FQNNGV. The V gene end was trimmed by 8 bases and the J gene end by 3 bases; junction bases not matched to a gene: 1. The CDR3 nucleotides read TGTGCCAGCTCAGGGGGCTACGAGCAGTACTTC. It is translated as CASSGGYEQYF. The full variable domain, in which reference TRBV11-2 and TRBJ2-7 provide the parts outside the CDR3, is EAGVAQSPRYKIIEKRQSVAFWCNPISGHATLYWYQQILGQGPKLLIQFQNNGVVDDSQLPKDRFSAERLKGVDSTLKIQPAKLEDSAVYLCASSGGYEQYFGPGTRLTVT.

The chain uses TRBV30 and TRBJ1-1, with D unclear. Germline V gene data show CDR1 as GTSNPN and CDR2 as SVGIG (reference sequence). This CDR3 region has 12 residues. Trimming stripped 8 bases from V and 0 bases from J, with 10 bases between. The chain's CDR3 is CAGEDMNTEAFF. The CDR3 bases are TGTGCCGGGGAAGATATGAACACTGAAGCTTTCTTT.

In the case of this clone: The sample contains more than one DNA sequence encoding this CDR3. V gene TRBV29-1 combines with J gene TRBJ2-2, with D possibly matching TRBD2 (6 bases). Trimming stripped 1 base from V and 1 base from J, with 10 bases between. Germline loops: CDR1 SQVTM, CDR2 ANQGSEA. The CDR3 extends over 15 amino acids. This CDR3 reads CSVEVAGLNTGELFF. The CDR3 region has the DNA TGCAGCGTTGAAGTTGCGGGGCTGAACACCGGGGAGCTGTTTTTT.

Only one count was recorded for this clone. This rearrangement joins TRBV7-2 to TRBJ2-7, with 7 nucleotides matching TRBD1. The CDR3 contains 14 residues. Unmatched junction bases numbered 2, after V lost 3 bases and J lost 0 bases. Germline lookup yields CDR1 SGHTA and CDR2 FQGNSA. CDR3 sequence reads: CASSFDRASYEQYF. CDR3 coding DNA: TGTGCCAGCAGCTTCGACAGGGCCTCCTACGAGCAGTACTTC.

This chain links TRBV9 with TRBJ2-3, with 7 bases aligning to TRBD1. The V gene's germline CDR1 is SGDLS and CDR2 YYNGEE. V was pared by 4 bases and J by 3 bases, with 5 bases of the junction left unmatched. This CDR3 region has 14 residues. The CDR3 bases are TGTGCCAGCAGCACCCGACAGGGAACAGATACGCAGTATTTT. Its protein product is CASSTRQGTDTQYF.

A single count supports this clone. The V call is TRBV6-1, the J call TRBJ1-1; D perhaps matches TRBD1 (5 bases). The V gene lost 6 bases and the J gene lost 2 bases, with 13 bases spanning the gap. CDR3 length: 14 amino acids. CDR1 and CDR2 (germline): MNHNS, SASEGT. The DNA for the CDR3 is TGTGCCAGCAGGGCGGGACCATTTAACACTGAAGCTTTCTTT. Translating gives CASRAGPFNTEAFF.

The CDR3 DNA reads as TGTGCCAGCAGACAGGGGTGGACTGAAGCTTTCTTT. Translation: CASRQGWTEAFF. The chain links TRBV25-1 to TRBJ1-1; 7 bases align to TRBD1. The ends lost 6 bases at V and 5 bases at J; junction bases unmatched: 3. This CDR3 has 12 amino acids. CDR1 and CDR2 (germline): MGHDK, SYGVNS.

This chain connects TRBV6-5 to TRBJ1-1; weak D call: TRBD1 (5 bases). Germline assignment: CDR1 MNHEY and CDR2 SVGAGI. This CDR3 has 14 amino acids. V gave up 6 bases and J gave up 0 bases, with 11 bases separating them. CDR3 region: CASRGVGVNTEAFF. The CDR3 DNA reads TGTGCCAGCAGGGGGGTAGGGGTGAACACTGAAGCTTTCTTT.